These 2 T cell receptor beta chains were sequenced from one sample in a study of blood T cell repertoires in COVID-19. Only in-frame clones appear in the TCRdb table, and some are missing; sequencing was by immunoSEQ multiplex PCR. This sample has some 200,000 clones, with 83% found just once. Material for sequencing was peripheral blood. Source of these receptors: a woman in her thirties or forties with acute or convalescent COVID-19.

Only one count was recorded for this clone. The rearrangement joins TRBV2 to TRBJ1-5; TRBD1 aligns across 9 bases. Germline V CDR1 and CDR2: SNHLY, FYNNEI. V dropped 8 bases and J dropped 4; count of bases not matched to a gene: 9. This CDR3 is built from 15 residues. The CDR3 region is CASRHGTGSNQPQHF. As DNA, the CDR3 is TGTGCCAGCCGTCACGGGACAGGGTCGAATCAGCCCCAGCATTTT.

The chain combines TRBV3-1 (or the pseudogene TRBV3-2) with TRBJ2-3; D unclear. Per the germline V gene, CDR1 is LGHDT and CDR2 is YNNKEL (reference sequence). The V gene lost 4 bases and the J gene lost 2 bases, with 19 bases spanning the gap. The CDR3 sequence is 17 residues long. The CDR3 loop reads CASSPNQASRPTDTQYF. In nucleotides, the CDR3 is TGTGCCAGCAGCCCCAACCAAGCGTCTCGACCCACAGATACGCAGTATTTT.